These T cell receptor beta chains were read from a single sample in a study of shared clonotypes between healthy human individuals. Sequencing was performed with immunoSEQ multiplex PCR; in TCRdb, only in-frame clones are kept and a portion is missing. The data contain approximately 1.5 million clones, approximately 98% of them singletons. The sample was naive CD4+ T cells sorted from blood. All receptors derive from a man aged 30 to 45 in good health. CDR3s include the opening cysteine and the closing phenylalanine or tryptophan. The D gene is left open where the match is weak. A row's size may be missing; if present it is once, few, many or a size class.

J gene | D gene | clone size | CDR3 length | V gene | CDR3 DNA | CDR3 protein
TRBJ1-2 | . | . | 15 | TRBV11-2 | TGTGCCAGCAGCCCGATTCCGGGGGGCGGCTATGGCTACACCTTC | CASSPIPGGGYGYTF
TRBJ2-2 | TRBD2 | once | 15 | TRBV11-2 | TGTGCCAGCAGCTCCGGGACTAGCGGTAATTTGGAGCTGTTTTTT | CASSSGTSGNLELFF
TRBJ2-3 | . | . | 16 | TRBV7-3 | TGTGCCAGCAGCTTAGGGGCAGCAGTCGGCACAGATACGCAGTATTTT | CASSLGAAVGTDTQYF
TRBJ2-7 | . | . | 15 | TRBV7-6 | TGTGCCAGCAGCCGCAAAGGGGACACTTCCTACGAGCAGTACTTC | CASSRKGDTSYEQYF
TRBJ1-2 | . | once | 14 | TRBV9 | TGTGCCAGCAGCGTAGTGGGGAACGGCTATGGCTACACCTTC | CASSVVGNGYGYTF
TRBJ2-5 | . | . | 13 | TRBV7-3 | TGTGCCAGCAGCTGGCGGCCCTATGAGACCCAGTACTTC | CASSWRPYETQYF
TRBJ1-3 | . | . | 15 | TRBV7-9 | TGTGCCAGCAGCCGGGGCTCCTCCGGTGGAAACACCATATATTTT | CASSRGSSGGNTIYF
TRBJ2-7 | TRBD2 | . | 14 | TRBV5-5 | TGTGCCAGCAGCTTCGGGGGGAGCGTCTACGAGCAGTACTTC | CASSFGGSVYEQYF
TRBJ2-1 | TRBD2 | . | 15 | TRBV9 | TGTGCCAGCAGCGTCACTAGCGGGCACTACAATGAGCAGTTCTTC | CASSVTSGHYNEQFF
TRBJ1-1 | . | . | 15 | TRBV5-4 | TGTGCCAGCAGCTTGGGGGGAGGGAGGAAGGCTGAAGCTTTCTTT | CASSLGGGRKAEAFF
TRBJ2-3 | TRBD2 | . | 16 | TRBV28 | TGTGCCAGCAGCTTTGCACGGACTAGCGGGAGAGATACGCAGTATTTT | CASSFARTSGRDTQYF
TRBJ2-5 | . | . | 15 | TRBV18 | TGTGCCAGCTCACCACGAAGTAAAGATTCAGAGACCCAGTACTTC | CASSPRSKDSETQYF
TRBJ2-1 | . | . | 12 | TRBV5-6 | TGTGCCAGCAGCCAACTGGGCAATGAGCAGTTCTTC | CASSQLGNEQFF
TRBJ2-2 | TRBD2 | . | 17 | TRBV18 | TGTGCCAGCTCACTCGGCTTCGGGGGGGCGAACACCGGGGAGCTGTTTTTT | CASSLGFGGANTGELFF
TRBJ2-1 | . | . | 15 | TRBV5-4 | TGTGCCAGCAGCTTGGTTAGCGGTGACTACAATGAGCAGTTCTTC | CASSLVSGDYNEQFF
TRBJ2-3 | . | . | 11 | TRBV5-1 | TGCGCCAGCGGCTCGACCGGGACGCAGTATTTT | CASGSTGTQYF
TRBJ2-1 | . | . | 17 | TRBV5-1 | TGCGCCAGCAGCGCCAGGTGGGGCGGGAGTGAGGGGGATGAGCAGTTCTTC | CASSARWGGSEGDEQFF
TRBJ1-2 | . | . | 13 | TRBV28 | TGTGCCAGCAGTTTTGGGTCCAACTATGGCTACACCTTC | CASSFGSNYGYTF
TRBJ2-6 | TRBD1 | . | 17 | TRBV7-8 | TGTGCCAGCACCATTAAAACAGGGGGCGCTGGGGCCAACGTCCTGACTTTC | CASTIKTGGAGANVLTF
TRBJ1-2 | . | . | 13 | TRBV5-1 | TGCGCCAGCAGCGTGGGGGGTTCCGATGGCTACACCTTC | CASSVGGSDGYTF
TRBJ2-7 | TRBD2 | . | 13 | TRBV11-2 | TGTGCCAGCAGCTTACAGCTAGCGGGAGGGCAGTACTTC | CASSLQLAGGQYF
TRBJ2-2 | TRBD1 | . | 14 | TRBV2 | TGTGCCAGCATGAGGGACAGGGGAACCGGGGAGCTGTTTTTT | CASMRDRGTGELFF
TRBJ2-3 | TRBD1 | . | 16 | TRBV4-3 | TGCGCCAGCAGCCAAGACGGGACAGGAGGCACAGATACGCAGTATTTT | CASSQDGTGGTDTQYF
TRBJ1-5 | . | . | 16 | TRBV7-9 | TGTGCCAGCAGCTTAAACACTGGTAGTGGCAATCAGCCCCAGCATTTT | CASSLNTGSGNQPQHF
TRBJ2-7 | TRBD2 | . | 14 | TRBV4-3 | TGCGCCAGCTCTCTGACTAGCGGGACCTACGAGCAGTACTTC | CASSLTSGTYEQYF
TRBJ2-3 | TRBD2 | . | 20 | TRBV27 | TGTGCCAGCAGTTTATTTTGGCCCGGCGTTAGCGGGACGGGGACAGATACGCAGTATTTT | CASSLFWPGVSGTGTDTQYF
TRBJ1-1 | TRBD1 | . | 15 | TRBV5-1 | TGCGCCAGCAGCTTGGCCGGGACAGGGGGCACTGAAGCTTTCTTT | CASSLAGTGGTEAFF
TRBJ2-7 | . | . | 14 | TRBV6-5 | TGTGCCAGCAGCCGGGGCGGGTGGGCCTACGAGCAGTACTTC | CASSRGGWAYEQYF
TRBJ2-7 | . | . | 19 | TRBV18 | TGTGCCAGCTCACCTACCCCCCCCGGAACGACAGGCCCAGGCTACGAGCAGTACTTC | CASSPTPPGTTGPGYEQYF
TRBJ2-7 | . | once | 16 | TRBV19 | TGTGCCAGTAGTATAGGAACTAGCAGAAGCTCCTACGAGCAGTACTTC | CASSIGTSRSSYEQYF
TRBJ2-2 | TRBD1 | . | 14 | TRBV15 | TGTGCCACCACTAGGGGGCGGAACACCGGGGAGCTGTTTTTT | CATTRGRNTGELFF
TRBJ1-5 | TRBD1 | . | 14 | TRBV30 | TGTGCCTGGAACAGCCAGGGGGCCAGTCAGCCCCAGCATTTT | CAWNSQGASQPQHF
TRBJ2-3 | TRBD2 | . | 17 | TRBV4-3 | TGCGCCAGCAGCCAAAGTACGTCGAGCGGGAGCTCAGATACGCAGTATTTT | CASSQSTSSGSSDTQYF
TRBJ2-7 | TRBD1 | . | 15 | TRBV14 | TGTGCCAGCAGCCAAAGGACAGGGGGTCAGTACGAGCAGTACTTC | CASSQRTGGQYEQYF
TRBJ2-7 | . | . | 14 | TRBV11-2 | TGTGCCAGCAATAAAGGGGCGACTTCCTACGAGCAGTACTTC | CASNKGATSYEQYF
TRBJ2-1 | . | . | 13 | TRBV7-9 | TGTGCCAGCAGCTTCTCGGGGAACAATGAGCAGTTCTTC | CASSFSGNNEQFF
TRBJ1-2 | TRBD1 | . | 15 | TRBV5-6 | TGTGCCAGCAGCGCGGTAGGGGGCCATTTTGCTGGCTACACCTTC | CASSAVGGHFAGYTF
TRBJ1-2 | . | . | 14 | TRBV30 | . | CAWSVGGGTPRVTF
TRBJ1-1 | . | . | 11 | TRBV10-3 | TGTGCCACACGCTTTGGGACTGAAGCTTTCTTT | CATRFGTEAFF
TRBJ1-3 | TRBD1 | once | 15 | TRBV7-9 | TGTGCCAGCAGCCTACCAACAGGGGACGGAAACACCATATATTTT | CASSLPTGDGNTIYF